This TCR beta chain appears in the sequencing data of a study of blood T cell repertoires in COVID-19 (dated by TCRdb to the early 2020s). About the study as a whole: The collaborator samples originated in the United States, Italy and Spain and spanned the acute and convalescent phases of COVID-19. The prospective study material was composed of cDNA or gDNA derived from T cells, B-cell-depleted T cells, or PBMCs. The samples were drawn from the first 160 participants of the ongoing ImmuneRACE study and from 1,200 or so subjects provided by 6 global collaborators. Where available, HLA class I and class II types were obtained from metadata supplied by the sample provider rather than from assay-based typing. The repertoires were released in a freely available public database meant as a resource for research on the immune response to SARS-CoV-2. Subjects who had been exposed to COVID-19, were actively infected with it, or had recovered from it provided the deeply sampled blood TCRbeta repertoires that made up the dataset. A de-identified subject ID, COVID-19 status, age in years and sex were almost always included in the sample metadata. General conclusions and limits of the study: The amount of clinical and demographic metadata varied by source and participant and was provided uncurated.

V loses 0 bases at its end and J loses 1 base; junction bases beyond the gene matches: 1. The CDR3 contains 15 residues, cysteine and phenylalanine counted. Only the CDR3 DNA is retained, 45 bases long and in frame from the first base. CDR1 SGHRS and CDR2 YFSETQ are derived from the germline V gene. Participants in the prospective study were aged roughly 18 to 100 years, lived in some 24 United States geographic areas, and enrolled through a virtual design. In the prospective study, participants were assigned to cohorts based on the clinical history participants reported in a screening survey and a study questionnaire. For ImmuneRACE Cohort 3, a participant was defined as recovered based on two consecutive negative NP/OP PCR tests, clearance by a healthcare professional, or resolution of symptoms. In the prospective study, mobile phlebotomists collected whole blood, serum and a nasopharyngeal or oropharyngeal swab from each participant. Participants in the prospective study had the option to provide additional blood draws and questionnaires over a 2-month period. Before DNA extraction, blood samples from the prospective study were shipped at room temperature or frozen.

This clone has just a few counts. Its antigen is still unknown. The record has no base qualities; no much larger clone is one base away. TCRbeta CDR3 regions were amplified from genomic DNA using the immunoSEQ Assay, a bias-controlled multiplex PCR. Per the authors' processing: The number of nucleated cells in each sample was estimated by amplification of reference gene primers within the assay. To quantify the absolute abundance of each unique TCRbeta CDR3 rearrangement, sequence reads were collapsed and filtered. For each sample, productive Simpson clonality was calculated as the square root of Simpson's diversity index across productive rearrangements. In TCRdb, the immuneACCESS table is reduced to in-frame sequences with V and J assigned. These tables do not hold every clone; where another copy was compared, an unresolved V gene accounts for under half, and the others remain unexplained. D and trimming come from the DNA, and the V and J calls and clone size come from that table. For this sample there are about 170,000 clones; 70% to 85% appear just once. 10% to 15% of the sample is taken by the ten largest.

This receptor was obtained from a man aged 50 or older who had recovered from COVID-19. Sequenced: PBMCs or T cells enriched from blood (not recorded which). This receptor chain uses TRBV5-1 and TRBJ1-2; 9 nucleotides in the junction match TRBD1. DNA sequence: TGCGCCAGCAGCTTGGGGACAGGGGTTAACTATGGCTACACCTTC. Translated, it gives CASSLGTGVNYGYTF.